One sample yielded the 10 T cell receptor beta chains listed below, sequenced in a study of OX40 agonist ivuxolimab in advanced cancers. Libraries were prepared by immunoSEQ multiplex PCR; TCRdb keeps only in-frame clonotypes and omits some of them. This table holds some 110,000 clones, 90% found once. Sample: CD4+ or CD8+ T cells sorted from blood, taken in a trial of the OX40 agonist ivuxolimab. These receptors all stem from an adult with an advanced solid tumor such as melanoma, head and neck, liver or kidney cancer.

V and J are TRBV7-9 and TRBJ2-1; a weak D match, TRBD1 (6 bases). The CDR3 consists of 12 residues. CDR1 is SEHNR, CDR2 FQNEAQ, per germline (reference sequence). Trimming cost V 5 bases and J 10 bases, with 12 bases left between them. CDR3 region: CASSRQVLEQFF. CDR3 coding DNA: TGTGCCAGCAGCCGACAGGTACTGGAGCAGTTCTTC.

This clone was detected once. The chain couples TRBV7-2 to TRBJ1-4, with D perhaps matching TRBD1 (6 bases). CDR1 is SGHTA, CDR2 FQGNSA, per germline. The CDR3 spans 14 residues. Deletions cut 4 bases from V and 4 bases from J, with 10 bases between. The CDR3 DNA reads TGTGCCAGCAGCTCGGGGGCCCATAATGAAAAACTGTTTTTT. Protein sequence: CASSSGAHNEKLFF. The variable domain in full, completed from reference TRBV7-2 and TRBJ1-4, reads GAGVSQSPSNKVTEKGKDVELRCDPISGHTALYWYRQSLGQGLEFLIYFQGNSAPDKSGLPSDRFSAERTGGSVSTLTIQRTQQEDSAVYLCASSSGAHNEKLFFGSGTQLSVL.

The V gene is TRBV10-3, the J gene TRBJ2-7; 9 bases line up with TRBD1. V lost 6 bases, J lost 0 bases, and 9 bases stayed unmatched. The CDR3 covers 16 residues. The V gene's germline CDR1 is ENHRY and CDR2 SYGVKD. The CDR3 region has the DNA TGTGCCATCAGGACCCCGGGACAGGGCGCCTCCTACGAGCAGTACTTC. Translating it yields CAIRTPGQGASYEQYF.

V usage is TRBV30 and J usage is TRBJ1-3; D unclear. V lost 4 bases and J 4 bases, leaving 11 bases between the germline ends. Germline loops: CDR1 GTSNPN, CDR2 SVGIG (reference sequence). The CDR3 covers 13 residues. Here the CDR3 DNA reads TGTGCCTGGAATACCCTGGGGGGAAACACCATATATTTT. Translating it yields CAWNTLGGNTIYF.

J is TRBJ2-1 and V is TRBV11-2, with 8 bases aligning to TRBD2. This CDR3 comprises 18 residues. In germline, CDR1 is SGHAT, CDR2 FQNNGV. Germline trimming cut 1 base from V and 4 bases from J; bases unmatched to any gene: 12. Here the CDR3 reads CASSLGARGGTFYNEQFF. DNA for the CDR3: TGTGCCAGCAGCTTAGGAGCTCGGGGGGGTACATTTTACAATGAGCAGTTCTTC. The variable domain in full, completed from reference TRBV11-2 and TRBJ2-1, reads EAGVAQSPRYKIIEKRQSVAFWCNPISGHATLYWYQQILGQGPKLLIQFQNNGVVDDSQLPKDRFSAERLKGVDSTLKIQPAKLEDSAVYLCASSLGARGGTFYNEQFFGPGTRLTVL.

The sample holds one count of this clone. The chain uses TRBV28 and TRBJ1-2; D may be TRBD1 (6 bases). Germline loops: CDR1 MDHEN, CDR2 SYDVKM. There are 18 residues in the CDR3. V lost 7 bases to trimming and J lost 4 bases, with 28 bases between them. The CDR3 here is CASTSPGQGPSGIYGYTF. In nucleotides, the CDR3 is TGTGCCAGCACCTCCCCGGGACAAGGTCCCTCGGGGATCTATGGCTACACCTTC.

This CDR3 is CASSSGQNPSTIYF. The CDR3 DNA follows: TGCGCCAGCAGCTCGGGACAGAACCCTTCCACCATATATTTT. The chain joins TRBV5-1 to TRBJ1-3; 7 nucleotides line up with TRBD1. The CDR3 is 14 residues long. The germline V gene has CDR1 SGHRS and CDR2 YFSETQ. The V gene end was trimmed by 3 bases and the J gene end by 9 bases; junction bases not matched to a gene: 9.

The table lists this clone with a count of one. The CDR3 DNA sequence: TGCGCCAGCAGCTCGGGACAGGGGGCCTTCATGAACACTGAAGCTTTCTTT. It encodes CASSSGQGAFMNTEAFF. The chain is built from TRBV5-1 and TRBJ1-1, with TRBD1 matching over 12 bases. This CDR3 comprises 17 residues. V trimming: 3 bases; J trimming: 0 bases; junction bases outside the gene matches: 6. CDR1 and CDR2 (germline): SGHRS, YFSETQ.

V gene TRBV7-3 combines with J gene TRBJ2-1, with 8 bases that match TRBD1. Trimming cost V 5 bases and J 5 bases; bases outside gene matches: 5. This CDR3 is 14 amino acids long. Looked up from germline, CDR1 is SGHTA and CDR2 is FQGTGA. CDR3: CASSPGQADNEQFF. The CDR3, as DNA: TGTGCCAGCAGCCCGGGACAGGCCGACAATGAGCAGTTCTTC.

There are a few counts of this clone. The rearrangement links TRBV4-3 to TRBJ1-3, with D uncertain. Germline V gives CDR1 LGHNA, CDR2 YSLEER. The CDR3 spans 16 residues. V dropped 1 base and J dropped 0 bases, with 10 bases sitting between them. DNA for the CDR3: TGCGCCAGCAGCCAAGGGGCAGGCCTCTCTGGAAACACCATATATTTT. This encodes CASSQGAGLSGNTIYF.